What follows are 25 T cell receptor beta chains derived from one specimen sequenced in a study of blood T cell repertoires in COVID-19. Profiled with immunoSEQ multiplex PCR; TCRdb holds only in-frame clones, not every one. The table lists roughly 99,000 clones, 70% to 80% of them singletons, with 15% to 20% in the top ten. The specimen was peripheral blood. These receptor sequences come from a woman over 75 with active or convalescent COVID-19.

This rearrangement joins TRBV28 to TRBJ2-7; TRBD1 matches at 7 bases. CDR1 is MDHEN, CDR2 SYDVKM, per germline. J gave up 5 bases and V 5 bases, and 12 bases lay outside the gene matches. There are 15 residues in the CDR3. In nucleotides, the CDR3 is TGTGCCAGCAGTCCAGGGGGAACAGTGGTCCACGAGCAGTACTTC. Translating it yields CASSPGGTVVHEQYF.

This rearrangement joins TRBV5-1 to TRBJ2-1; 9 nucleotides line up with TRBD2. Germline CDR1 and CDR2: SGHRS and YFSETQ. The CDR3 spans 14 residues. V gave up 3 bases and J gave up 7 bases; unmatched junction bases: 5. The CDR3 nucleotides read TGCGCCAGCAGCTCCCGCGGGAGGGGTAATGAGCAGTTCTTC. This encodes CASSSRGRGNEQFF.

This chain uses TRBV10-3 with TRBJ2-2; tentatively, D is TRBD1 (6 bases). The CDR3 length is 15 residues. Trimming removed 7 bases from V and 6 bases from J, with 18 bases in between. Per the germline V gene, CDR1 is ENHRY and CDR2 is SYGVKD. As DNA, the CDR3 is TGTGCCATCAACAGGGTAGTAGGCGCCCCCGGGGAGCTGTTTTTT. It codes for CAINRVVGAPGELFF.

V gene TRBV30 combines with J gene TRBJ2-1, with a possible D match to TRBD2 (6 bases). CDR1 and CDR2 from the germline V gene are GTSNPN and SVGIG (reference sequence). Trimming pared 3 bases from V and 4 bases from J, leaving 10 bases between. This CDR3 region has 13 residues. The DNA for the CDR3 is TGTGCCTGGAGGCGGGACGTTTACAATGAGCAGTTCTTC. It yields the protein CAWRRDVYNEQFF.

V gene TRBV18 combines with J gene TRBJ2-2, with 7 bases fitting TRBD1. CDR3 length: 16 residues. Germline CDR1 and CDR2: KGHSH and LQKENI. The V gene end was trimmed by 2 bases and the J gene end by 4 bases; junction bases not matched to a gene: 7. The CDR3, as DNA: TGTGCCAGCTCACCAAATCAGGGGGTCCTCACCGGGGAGCTGTTTTTT. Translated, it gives CASSPNQGVLTGELFF.

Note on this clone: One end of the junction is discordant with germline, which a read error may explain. The CDR3 nucleotides are TGTGCCAGCAGCGCCGGACTAGCGGGAGGGCTCGTGAACAATGAGCAGTTCTTC. Translation gives CASSAGLAGGLVNNEQFF. The V gene is TRBV5-1, the J gene TRBJ2-1; 15 positions agree with TRBD2. The length of the CDR3 is 18 residues. The germline gives CDR1 SGHRS, CDR2 YFSETQ.

The CDR3 spells CASSQSPLGSYNEQFF. The CDR3, as DNA: TGCGCCAGCAGCCAAAGTCCCCTAGGCTCCTACAATGAGCAGTTCTTC. This sequence joins TRBV4-3 and TRBJ2-1; D is ambiguous. The CDR3 is 16 amino acids. Germline CDR1 reads LGHNA; CDR2 reads YSLEER. The V and J ends lost 2 bases and 0 bases respectively, with 11 bases between them.

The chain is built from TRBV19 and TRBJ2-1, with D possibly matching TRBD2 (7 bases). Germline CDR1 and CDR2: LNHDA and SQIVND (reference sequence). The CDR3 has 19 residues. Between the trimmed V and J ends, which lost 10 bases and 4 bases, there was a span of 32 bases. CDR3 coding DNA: TGTGCCACCCGACTCCAACCAGGGGCGGGAGCTCCTTCTTACAATGAGCAGTTCTTC. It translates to CATRLQPGAGAPSYNEQFF.

CDR3 nucleotides: TGTGCCAGCAGCTTATGGGGACCGGGACAGGCTCTGTATTTT. Amino acids: CASSLWGPGQALYF. The chain employs TRBV7-9 and TRBJ2-3, with 8 bases that match TRBD1. The germline CDR1 and CDR2 sequences are SEHNR and FQNEAQ (reference sequence). Germline trimming cut 2 bases from V and 14 bases from J; bases unmatched to any gene: 12. CDR3 length equals 14 residues.

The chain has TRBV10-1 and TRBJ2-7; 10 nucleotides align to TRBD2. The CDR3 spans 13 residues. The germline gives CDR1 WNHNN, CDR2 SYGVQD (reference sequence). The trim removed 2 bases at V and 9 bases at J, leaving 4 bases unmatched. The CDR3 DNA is TGCGCCAGCAGTGAGGAGATAGCGGGAGGGCAGTACTTC. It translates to CASSEEIAGGQYF.

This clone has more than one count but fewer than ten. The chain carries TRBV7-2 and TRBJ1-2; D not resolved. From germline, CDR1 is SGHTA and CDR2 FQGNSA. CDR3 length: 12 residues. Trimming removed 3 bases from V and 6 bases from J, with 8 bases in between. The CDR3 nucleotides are TGTGCCAGCAGCTTCGAGGGCCATGGCTACACCTTC. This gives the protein CASSFEGHGYTF. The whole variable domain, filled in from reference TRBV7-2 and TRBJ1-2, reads GAGVSQSPSNKVTEKGKDVELRCDPISGHTALYWYRQSLGQGLEFLIYFQGNSAPDKSGLPSDRFSAERTGGSVSTLTIQRTQQEDSAVYLCASSFEGHGYTFGSGTRLTVV.

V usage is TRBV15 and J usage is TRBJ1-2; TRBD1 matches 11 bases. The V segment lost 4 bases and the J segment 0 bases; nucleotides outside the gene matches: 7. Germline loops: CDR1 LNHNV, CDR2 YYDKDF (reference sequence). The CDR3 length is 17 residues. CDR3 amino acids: CATSTGDRGSPNYGYTF. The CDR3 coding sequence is TGTGCCACCAGCACAGGGGACAGGGGGTCTCCTAACTATGGCTACACCTTC.

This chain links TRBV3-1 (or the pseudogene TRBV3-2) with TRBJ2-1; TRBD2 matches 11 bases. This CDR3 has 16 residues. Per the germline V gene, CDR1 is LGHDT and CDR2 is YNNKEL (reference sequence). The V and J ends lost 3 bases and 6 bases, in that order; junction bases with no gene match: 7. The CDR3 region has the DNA TGTGCCAGCAGCCATCAACTAGCGGGAGCCGTCAATGAGCAGTTCTTC. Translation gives CASSHQLAGAVNEQFF.

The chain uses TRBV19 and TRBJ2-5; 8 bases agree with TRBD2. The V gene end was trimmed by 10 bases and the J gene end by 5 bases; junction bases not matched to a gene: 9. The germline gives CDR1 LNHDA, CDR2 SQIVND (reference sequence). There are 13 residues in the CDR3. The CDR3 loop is CATKGLAGETQYF. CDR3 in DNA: TGTGCCACCAAAGGACTAGCTGGGGAGACCCAGTACTTC. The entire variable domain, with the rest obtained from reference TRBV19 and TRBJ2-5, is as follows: DGGITQSPKYLFRKEGQNVTLSCEQNLNHDAMYWYRQDPGQGLRLIYYSQIVNDFQKGDIAEGYSVSREKKESFPLTVTSAQKNPTAFYLCATKGLAGETQYFGPGTRLLVL.

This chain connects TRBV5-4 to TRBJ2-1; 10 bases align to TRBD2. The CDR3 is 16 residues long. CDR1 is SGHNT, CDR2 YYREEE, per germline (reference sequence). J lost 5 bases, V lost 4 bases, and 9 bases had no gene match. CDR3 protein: CASSEDTSGINNEQFF. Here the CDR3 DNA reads TGTGCCAGCAGCGAGGATACTAGCGGGATAAACAATGAGCAGTTCTTC.

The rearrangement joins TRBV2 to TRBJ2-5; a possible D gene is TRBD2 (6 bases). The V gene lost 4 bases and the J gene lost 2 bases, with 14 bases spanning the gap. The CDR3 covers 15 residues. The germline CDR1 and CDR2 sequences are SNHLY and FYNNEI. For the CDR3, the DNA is TGTGCCAGCAGTGTAAACCGGGACTCACAAGAGACCCAGTACTTC. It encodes CASSVNRDSQETQYF.

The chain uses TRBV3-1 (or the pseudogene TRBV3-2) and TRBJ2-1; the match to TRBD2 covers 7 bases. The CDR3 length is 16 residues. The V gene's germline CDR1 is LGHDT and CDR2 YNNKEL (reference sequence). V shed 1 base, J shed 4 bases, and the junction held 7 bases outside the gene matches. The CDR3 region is CASSQGGGEGYNEQFF. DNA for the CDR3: TGTGCCAGCAGCCAAGGTGGGGGGGAGGGGTACAATGAGCAGTTCTTC.

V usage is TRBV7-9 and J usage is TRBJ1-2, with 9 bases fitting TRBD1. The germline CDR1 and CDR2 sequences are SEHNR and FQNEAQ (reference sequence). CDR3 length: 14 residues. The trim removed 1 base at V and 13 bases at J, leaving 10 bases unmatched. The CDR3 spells CASSLGTGDRYFTF. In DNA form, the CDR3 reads TGTGCCAGCAGCTTAGGGACAGGGGATCGTTATTTCACCTTC.

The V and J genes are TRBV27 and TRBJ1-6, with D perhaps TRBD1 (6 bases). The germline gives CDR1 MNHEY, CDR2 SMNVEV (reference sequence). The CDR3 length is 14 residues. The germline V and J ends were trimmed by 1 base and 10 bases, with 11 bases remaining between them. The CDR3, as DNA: TGTGCCAGCAGTTTATTGGGTGGGGGCTCACCCCTCCACTTT. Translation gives CASSLLGGGSPLHF.

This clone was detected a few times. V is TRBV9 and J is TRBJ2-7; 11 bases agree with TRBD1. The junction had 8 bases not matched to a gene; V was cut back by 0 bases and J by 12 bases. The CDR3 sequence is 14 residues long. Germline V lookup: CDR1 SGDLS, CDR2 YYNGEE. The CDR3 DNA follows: TGTGCCAGCAGCGTAGCGGGACAGGGGGGTCCCGTGTACTTC. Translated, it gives CASSVAGQGGPVYF.

The CDR3 protein is CASSLDSDTGELFF. CDR3 nucleotide sequence: TGTGCCAGCAGCTTAGATTCGGACACCGGGGAGCTGTTTTTT. V and J are TRBV7-2 and TRBJ2-2; D is undetermined. With 1 base removed from V and 3 bases from J, the gap between germline ends came to 6 bases. The germline gives CDR1 SGHTA, CDR2 FQGNSA. The CDR3 totals 14 residues.

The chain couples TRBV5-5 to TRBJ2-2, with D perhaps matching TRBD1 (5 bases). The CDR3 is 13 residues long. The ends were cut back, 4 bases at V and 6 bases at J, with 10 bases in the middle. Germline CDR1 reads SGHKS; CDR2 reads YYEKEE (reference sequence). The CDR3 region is CASSRRAPGELFF. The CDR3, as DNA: TGTGCCAGCAGCCGCAGGGCCCCCGGGGAGCTGTTTTTT.

CDR3 sequence reads: CASSLGGSPQETQYF. Here the CDR3 DNA reads TGCGCCAGCAGCTTGGGCGGGAGCCCTCAAGAGACCCAGTACTTC. The chain has TRBV5-1 and TRBJ2-5, with TRBD2 matching 7 bases. Germline V gives CDR1 SGHRS, CDR2 YFSETQ. This CDR3 contains 15 residues. After removal of 0 bases from V and 2 bases from J, the junction contained 4 bases not matched to a gene.

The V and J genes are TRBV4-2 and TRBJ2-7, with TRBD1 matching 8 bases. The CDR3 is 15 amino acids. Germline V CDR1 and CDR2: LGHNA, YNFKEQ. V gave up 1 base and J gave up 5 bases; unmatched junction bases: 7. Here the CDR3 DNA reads TGTGCCAGCAGCCAAGTCCAGGGGGCTTATCACGAGCAGTACTTC. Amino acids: CASSQVQGAYHEQYF.

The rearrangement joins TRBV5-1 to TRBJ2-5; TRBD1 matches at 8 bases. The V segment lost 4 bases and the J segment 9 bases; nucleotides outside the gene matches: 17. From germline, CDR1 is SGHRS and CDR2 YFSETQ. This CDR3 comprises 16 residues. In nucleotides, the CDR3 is TGCGCCAGCAGCCCGGAGACAGGGGCCCGCCAAGTAGCCCAGTACTTC. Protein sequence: CASSPETGARQVAQYF.